The T cell receptor (beta chain) under discussion was sequenced for a study of human T cells and chemical hapten exposure. Overall study context: Patients were given diphenylcyclopropenone on the scalp weekly across the approximately 22-week study.

Time point defined: patch test 1, 2 weeks after DPC sensitization. Documented treatment: therapeutic diphenylcyclopropenone sensitization with weekly scalp DPC. Unique molecular identifiers were attached to individual cDNA molecules during library preparation. One entry per CDR3 protein results from TCRdb running MiXCR on the RACE reads. Of approximately 350,000 distinct CDR3 sequences listed, about 7% are singletons. Germline loops: CDR1 SQVTM, CDR2 ANQGSEA. The CDR3 sequence is 16 residues long. The ends were cut back, 3 bases at V and 0 bases at J, with 15 bases in the middle. On this clonotype: A read error may explain this, as a much larger clone is one base away.

The sample in question was whole blood, obtained in connection with sensitization to the hapten diphenylcyclopropenone (DPC). The origin of this receptor is a woman aged 18-29 years with alopecia areata. Some clones in this sample may be carry-over from other donors' samples. The chain employs TRBV29-1 and TRBJ2-4; D is uncertain. DNA for the CDR3: TGCAGCGTTGAGGCGGATGGTGTTTTAGCCAAAAACATTCAGTACTTC. Protein sequence: CSVEADGVLAKNIQYF.